This is a list of T cell receptor beta chains from one sample in a study of T cells in Graves' hyperthyroidism and ophthalmopathy. TCRdb re-called the multiplex PCR reads with MiXCR, one entry per CDR3 protein. The table lists around 540,000 distinct CDR3 sequences, around 16% of them singletons. Material: blood. The receptors derive from a woman younger than 45 with Graves' ophthalmopathy. Each CDR3 is given with its conserved first and last residue. The D gene is left open where the match is weak. Size values are once, few and many counts, or a class for expanded clones, and some rows have none.

clone size	CDR3 length	J gene	V gene	D gene	CDR3 DNA	CDR3 protein
-	18	TRBJ2-7	TRBV3-1	TRBD2	TGTGCCAGCAGTCACCTGAGCCAAGCGGGAGGGCCGTCCTACGAGCAGTACTTC	CASSHLSQAGGPSYEQYF
-	13	TRBJ1-2	TRBV7-9	-	TGTGCCAGCAGCAGACAGGCACGGAGTGACTACACCTTC	CASSRQARSDYTF
many	15	TRBJ1-5	TRBV7-2	-	TGTGCCAGCAGCTTAGGGACCGGGGTTCATCAGCCCCAGCATTTT	CASSLGTGVHQPQHF
many	16	TRBJ2-1	TRBV14	-	TGTGCCAGCAGCCCCCCTCGACAGGGGCGGGGGAATGAGCAGTTCTTC	CASSPPRQGRGNEQFF
many	12	TRBJ2-7	TRBV7-2	-	TGTGCCAGCAGCTTAGGCGATGGAGCTACGTACTTC	CASSLGDGATYF
many	12	TRBJ1-1	TRBV2	-	TGTGCCAGCATGGGGGGGCTCAGGGAAGCTTTCTTT	CASMGGLREAFF
many	14	TRBJ2-1	TRBV20-1	TRBD2	TGCAGTGCTCTTCGACTAGCGGGAACCAATGAGCAGTTCTTC	CSALRLAGTNEQFF
many	13	TRBJ2-1	TRBV20-1	-	TGCAGTGCTTGGGACTCAGGGCGCGATGAGCAGTTCTTC	CSAWDSGRDEQFF
many	12	TRBJ1-4	TRBV5-1	-	TGCGCCAGCAGCAAGGAGGATGAAAAACTGTTTTTT	CASSKEDEKLFF
many	17	TRBJ2-1	TRBV28	TRBD2	TGTGCCAGCAGTCGTACGACTAGCGGACTCCTCTACAATGAGCAGTTCTTC	CASSRTTSGLLYNEQFF
-	14	TRBJ2-7	TRBV20-1	TRBD1	TGCAGTGCGCGGGGGACAGGGGGCTCCTACGAGCAGTACTTC	CSARGTGGSYEQYF
-	17	TRBJ2-7	TRBV9	TRBD1	TGTGCCAGCAGCGTAGAACCCCGGACAGGGTCCTCCTACGAGCAGTACTTC	CASSVEPRTGSSYEQYF
many	15	TRBJ2-1	TRBV5-1	-	TGCGCCAGCAGCGTTACTGGTAGCTCCTACAATGAGCAGTTCTTC	CASSVTGSSYNEQFF
many	15	TRBJ2-7	TRBV4-3	TRBD1	TGCGCCAGCAGCCTCGCCGGGACAGGGACTTACGAGCAGTACTTC	CASSLAGTGTYEQYF
many	14	TRBJ2-7	TRBV6-1	TRBD2	TGTGCCAGCAGGGGACTAGGGGCACATTACGAGCAGTACTTC	CASRGLGAHYEQYF